Below, 5 T cell receptor beta chains from the same sample are listed, as sequenced in a study of T cell changes during pregnancy in multiple sclerosis. The table came from immunoSEQ multiplex PCR; TCRdb's copy has only in-frame clones and leaves some out. The sample contains 25,000 to 30,000 clones, 85% to 90% of which appear only once. The material was CD8+ T cells from peripheral blood mononuclear cells, obtained after pregnancy. The receptors here all came from a female donor with multiple sclerosis, enrolled in a pregnancy study.

CDR3 amino acids: CASSLRDRSYEQYF. As DNA, the CDR3 is TGCGCCAGCAGCCTCCGGGACAGGTCCTACGAGCAGTACTTC. This rearrangement joins TRBV4-1 to TRBJ2-7; 8 bases are shared with TRBD1. The length of the CDR3 is 14 residues. Germline CDR1 and CDR2: MGHRA and YSYEKL. Trimming removed 4 bases from V and 1 base from J; junction bases left unmatched: 3.

V is TRBV4-1 and J is TRBJ2-7; weak D call: TRBD1 (5 bases). In germline, CDR1 is MGHRA, CDR2 YSYEKL. The CDR3 runs 14 residues. Trimming pared 2 bases from V and 4 bases from J, leaving 12 bases between. CDR3 region: CASSQRTGEYEQYF. In DNA, the CDR3 is TGCGCCAGCAGCCAAAGAACAGGAGAATACGAGCAGTACTTC.

The chain combines TRBV2 with TRBJ2-7, with 9 positions matching TRBD2. The trim removed 4 bases at V and 6 bases at J, leaving 19 bases unmatched. The CDR3 runs 18 residues. In germline, CDR1 is SNHLY, CDR2 FYNNEI. The CDR3 is CASSALSGSRGGRREQYF. The CDR3 DNA reads TGTGCCAGCAGTGCGCTTTCTGGGTCGCGGGGGGGCCGCCGCGAGCAGTACTTC.

V gene TRBV9 combines with J gene TRBJ1-1; D possibly corresponds to TRBD1 (5 bases). The CDR3 extends over 13 amino acids. The germline gives CDR1 SGDLS, CDR2 YYNGEE. With 4 bases removed from V and 1 base from J, the gap between germline ends came to 8 bases. The CDR3 reads CASSSDRNTEAFF. DNA for the CDR3: TGTGCCAGCAGCTCCGACAGGAACACTGAAGCTTTCTTT.

This clone was counted a few times. CDR3 sequence reads: CASSDRPAGADTQYF. CDR3 sequence (DNA): TGTGCCAGCAGTGATAGACCAGCCGGGGCAGATACGCAGTATTTT. This chain links TRBV6-1 with TRBJ2-3, with D perhaps TRBD2 (5 bases). The CDR3 has 15 amino acids. Trimming took 3 bases from V and 4 from J, leaving 14 bases between them. Germline CDR1 reads MNHNS; CDR2 reads SASEGT.